This T cell receptor (beta chain) was sequenced during a study of blood T cell repertoires in COVID-19. Study information: From the United States, Italy and Spain came samples of acute and convalescent COVID-19. In each case, the material was cDNA or gDNA derived from T cells, B-cell-depleted T cells, or PBMCs.

The CDR3 has 17 amino acids. V was pared by 6 bases and J by 0 bases, with 10 bases of the junction left unmatched. CDR1 is KGHSH and CDR2 is LQKENI in the germline V gene. In the original workflow: Estimated nucleated cell counts came from reference gene primer amplification. Here immunoSEQ multiplex PCR was the method, and the copy in TCRdb shows in-frame clones only, minus some. V, J and clone size are those of that table, while D and trimming were read from the DNA. The sample lists about 160,000 clones, roughly 90% occurring once. The TCR was taken from a man in his sixties with active or convalescent COVID-19. The chain carries TRBV18 and TRBJ1-4; 7 nucleotides line up with TRBD1. The sample consisted of peripheral blood. CDR3 in amino acids: CASSRDRVSATNEKLFF. The CDR3 bases are TGTGCCAGCTCCCGTGACAGGGTTAGCGCAACTAATGAAAAACTGTTTTTT. Full variable domain (rest looked up from reference TRBV18 and TRBJ1-4): NAGVMQNPRHLVRRRGQEARLRCSPMKGHSHVYWYRQLPEEGLKFMVYLQKENIIDESGMPKERFSAEFPKEGPSILRIQQVVRGDSAAYFCASSRDRVSATNEKLFFGSGTQLSVL.